These 31 T cell receptor beta chains originate from one sample sequenced in a study of cytomegalovirus exposure and HLA in healthy donors. 60 Vbeta and 13 Jbeta primers were used in PCR. Generated by immunoSEQ multiplex PCR, the TCRdb table keeps only in-frame clones and is missing some. The sample holds more than 110,000 clones, about 80% seen once. The material sequenced was PBMCs. The receptors here all came from a man aged 40-49 years in good health and CMV-seropositive.

This rearrangement joins TRBV27 to TRBJ2-7; D gene uncertain. CDR1 MNHEY and CDR2 SMNVEV come from the germline V gene (reference sequence). V was cut by 0 bases and J by 5 bases, with 11 bases left in between. The CDR3 is 14 residues long. The CDR3 nucleotides are TGTGCCAGCAGTTTATCGATCCACGGTAACGAGCAGTACTTC. This encodes CASSLSIHGNEQYF.

The chain links TRBV19 to TRBJ2-1; TRBD2 aligns across 12 bases. The CDR3 extends over 15 amino acids. V was pared by 3 bases and J by 5 bases, with 2 bases of the junction left unmatched. Germline CDR1 is LNHDA and CDR2 is SQIVND (reference sequence). CDR3 in DNA: TGTGCCAGTAGTATTACTAGCGGGAGGAACAATGAGCAGTTCTTC. Translated, it gives CASSITSGRNNEQFF.

The V gene is TRBV6-5, the J gene TRBJ1-1, with 8 bases matching TRBD1. This CDR3 contains 14 residues. The ends lost 6 bases at V and 9 bases at J; junction bases unmatched: 12. Per the germline V gene, CDR1 is MNHEY and CDR2 is SVGAGI. The DNA of the CDR3 is TGTGCCAGCAGGACGACAGGGGCCGAAGTTAAAGCTTTCTTT. It yields the protein CASRTTGAEVKAFF.

The rearrangement joins TRBV14 to TRBJ2-1; a possible D gene is TRBD2 (6 bases). The ends were cut back, 4 bases at V and 0 bases at J, with 16 bases in the middle. Germline V gives CDR1 SGHDN, CDR2 FVKESK. This CDR3 contains 17 residues. The CDR3, as DNA: TGTGCCAGCAGCCGCCGCGCGGGGATCAGCTCCTACAATGAGCAGTTCTTC. Its protein is CASSRRAGISSYNEQFF.

In this sample, this clone turned up a few times. The chain uses TRBV7-9 and TRBJ1-1; 11 bases align to TRBD1. CDR3 length: 16 residues. V lost 1 base, J lost 8 bases, and 9 bases stayed unmatched. Germline V gene sequence: CDR1 SEHNR, CDR2 FQNEAQ (reference sequence). CDR3 loop: CASSLDLPGQGEEAFF. In DNA, the CDR3 is TGTGCCAGCAGCTTAGACCTACCGGGACAGGGGGAAGAAGCTTTCTTT.

The chain links TRBV10-3 to TRBJ1-1; the match to TRBD1 covers 7 bases. CDR1 is ENHRY and CDR2 is SYGVKD in the germline V gene. With 6 bases clipped from V and 3 bases from J, the junction kept 7 bases outside the gene matches. The CDR3 extends over 14 amino acids. This CDR3 reads CAIRGGPSDTEAFF. CDR3 bases: TGTGCCATCAGAGGGGGCCCGTCGGACACTGAAGCTTTCTTT.

V usage is TRBV7-2 and J usage is TRBJ2-7; 7 nucleotides align to TRBD2. The V gene's germline CDR1 is SGHTA and CDR2 FQGNSA. J gave up 4 bases and V 1 base, and 4 bases lay outside the gene matches. This CDR3 spans 14 amino acids. In DNA, the CDR3 is TGTGCCAGCAGCTTAGGGAGCGGGGAGTACGAGCAGTACTTC. Translating it yields CASSLGSGEYEQYF.

The rearrangement links TRBV27 to TRBJ2-1, with D possibly matching TRBD2 (7 bases). Germline-derived CDR1 and CDR2 are MNHEY and SMNVEV (reference sequence). The CDR3 totals 16 residues. The V and J ends lost 6 bases and 2 bases respectively, with 17 bases between them. CDR3 protein: CASRLSGGDPYNEQFF. CDR3 DNA sequence: TGTGCCAGCAGGTTGTCGGGGGGCGATCCCTACAATGAGCAGTTCTTC.

The rearrangement joins TRBV25-1 to TRBJ1-6; 9 nucleotides align to TRBD1. The V gene's germline CDR1 is MGHDK and CDR2 SYGVNS. The CDR3 totals 14 residues. After removal of 8 bases from V and 9 bases from J, the junction contained 8 bases not matched to a gene. CDR3 DNA: TGTGCCAGCGTGGGACAGGGCCGAGGTTCACCCCTCCACTTT. Its protein product is CASVGQGRGSPLHF.

This clone was seen more than once but under ten times. The rearrangement links TRBV11-1 to TRBJ1-1; possible D gene TRBD1, 6 bases. The length of the CDR3 is 15 residues. V gave up 4 bases and J gave up 3 bases, with 15 bases separating them. Germline CDR1 is SGHAT and CDR2 is FQDESV (reference sequence). The CDR3 loop reads CASSSIYRDDTEAFF. DNA of the CDR3: TGTGCCAGCAGCTCCATATACAGGGACGACACTGAAGCTTTCTTT. Drawing the rest from reference TRBV11-1 and TRBJ1-1, the complete variable domain is EAEVAQSPRYKITEKSQAVAFWCDPISGHATLYWYRQILGQGPELLVQFQDESVVDDSQLPKDRFSAERLKGVDSTLKIQPAELGDSAMYLCASSSIYRDDTEAFFGQGTRLTVV.

The chain joins TRBV2 to TRBJ1-4, with 7 positions matching TRBD1. The CDR3 is 14 amino acids. Germline CDR1 is SNHLY and CDR2 is FYNNEI. Losses at the gene ends were 6 bases for V and 8 bases for J; bases not matched to a gene: 9. The CDR3, as DNA: TGTGCCAGCAGAAAAACAGGGGCGGGCGAAAAACTGTTTTTT. Translating gives CASRKTGAGEKLFF.

V usage is TRBV11-3 and J usage is TRBJ2-5; 7 bases are a match to TRBD1. The CDR3 is 14 residues long. Germline CDR1 and CDR2: SGHNT and YENEEA. Trimming removed 4 bases from V and 2 bases from J; junction bases left unmatched: 4. The CDR3 bases are TGTGCCAGCAGCTCCCGGACAGGTCAAGAGACCCAGTACTTC. It specifies CASSSRTGQETQYF.

This chain links TRBV7-9 with TRBJ1-4; D is perhaps TRBD1 (5 bases). The CDR3 covers 16 residues. Germline V lookup: CDR1 SEHNR, CDR2 FQNEAQ (reference sequence). The V end was cut by 2 bases, the J end by 8 bases, with 18 bases between. CDR3 sequence: CASSLKTNRGVEKLFF. The DNA of the CDR3 is TGTGCCAGCAGCTTAAAAACAAATCGGGGGGTAGAAAAACTGTTTTTT.

V and J are TRBV7-2 and TRBJ1-1; a weak D match, TRBD1 (6 bases). CDR3 size: 14 residues. Per germline, CDR1 SGHTA and CDR2 FQGNSA. Deletions cut 6 bases from V and 3 bases from J, with 14 bases between. This chain's CDR3 is CASRIQGIHTEAFF. CDR3 sequence (DNA): TGTGCCAGCAGAATCCAGGGGATTCACACTGAAGCTTTCTTT.

In its sample, this clone was seen a few times. This sequence joins TRBV10-3 and TRBJ1-2; possibly TRBD1 for D (6 bases). This CDR3 has 15 residues. The V end lost 3 bases, the J end lost 8 bases, and 19 bases lay between the germline ends. CDR1 and CDR2 from the germline V gene are ENHRY and SYGVKD. The CDR3 nucleotides are TGTGCCATCAGTGACTCAGGGAGGGGGGTACAGGGCTACACCTTC. Residues: CAISDSGRGVQGYTF.

The CDR3 loop reads CATTTGGTGELFF. CDR3 bases: TGTGCCACCACAACAGGGGGGACCGGGGAGCTGTTTTTT. V gene TRBV28 combines with J gene TRBJ2-2; 8 bases match TRBD1. This CDR3 contains 13 residues. Germline CDR1 MDHEN, CDR2 SYDVKM. Trimming removed 10 bases from V and 5 bases from J; junction bases left unmatched: 6.

This clone has only a few counts. The genes are TRBV25-1 and TRBJ1-1; D remains unclear. CDR1 and CDR2 from the germline V gene are MGHDK and SYGVNS. The CDR3 consists of 12 residues. The V gene lost 5 bases and the J gene lost 3 bases, with 7 bases spanning the gap. The CDR3 region has the DNA TGTGCCAGCAGTTCCGGGGACACTGAAGCTTTCTTT. Residues: CASSSGDTEAFF.

The V gene is TRBV12-2, the J gene TRBJ1-2; the DNA was not used to check the table's D call, TRBD1. TRBV12-2 is assigned pseudogene status. This CDR3 comprises 15 residues. CDR3 DNA: TGTGCAAGTCGCTTAGACAAAGGACAGGCTTATGGCTACACCTTC. This encodes CASRLDKGQAYGYTF.

This clone was counted once. The genes are TRBV6-5 and TRBJ2-5; the match to TRBD1 covers 8 bases. From germline, CDR1 is MNHEY and CDR2 SVGAGI. The CDR3 contains 15 residues. The trim removed 4 bases at V and 1 base at J, leaving 5 bases unmatched. CDR3 residues: CASSFGQGVQETQYF. The DNA for the CDR3 is TGTGCCAGCAGTTTCGGACAGGGTGTCCAAGAGACCCAGTACTTC.

The chain joins TRBV11-2 to TRBJ2-7; 9 bases match TRBD1. The CDR3 runs to 14 residues. Germline trimming cut 4 bases from V and 3 bases from J; bases unmatched to any gene: 4. Looked up from germline, CDR1 is SGHAT and CDR2 is FQNNGV. The CDR3, as DNA: TGTGCCAGCAGCTCCCTGACAGGGGGCTACGAGCAGTACTTC. Its protein product is CASSSLTGGYEQYF.

This chain links TRBV11-3 with TRBJ2-7, with a tentative D call TRBD1 (6 bases). The CDR3 totals 14 residues. The germline V gene has CDR1 SGHNT and CDR2 YENEEA. V was pared by 3 bases and J by 6 bases, with 15 bases between. The DNA of the CDR3 is TGTGCCAGCAGCTTCATAGGGTTAGGGGGCGAGCAGTACTTC. It specifies CASSFIGLGGEQYF.

The chain is built from TRBV5-1 and TRBJ1-4; D not certain. The V end lost 0 bases, the J end lost 11 bases, and 11 bases lay between the germline ends. From germline, CDR1 is SGHRS and CDR2 YFSETQ. This CDR3 spans 13 amino acids. The CDR3 is CASSLANPGKLFF. DNA of the CDR3: TGCGCCAGCAGCTTGGCGAACCCCGGGAAACTGTTTTTT.

V is TRBV6-5 and J is TRBJ2-7, with D unresolved. The germline V and J ends were trimmed by 5 bases and 1 base, with 12 bases remaining between them. The V gene's germline CDR1 is MNHEY and CDR2 SVGAGI. The CDR3 loop spans 14 amino acids. Written as DNA, the CDR3 is TGTGCCAGCAGTACGGCGGCTCTTTCCTACGAGCAGTACTTC. It translates to CASSTAALSYEQYF.

The genes are TRBV10-1 and TRBJ2-7, with D possibly matching TRBD2 (5 bases). Germline V gene lookup returns CDR1 WNHNN and CDR2 SYGVQD (reference sequence). With 2 bases removed from V and 0 bases from J, the gap between germline ends came to 8 bases. The length of the CDR3 is 14 residues. The DNA for the CDR3 is TGCGCCAGCAGTGAGGCGGGCCGCTCCTACGAGCAGTACTTC. Translation gives CASSEAGRSYEQYF.

As regards this clone: The same CDR3 can be traced to other DNA sequences in this sample. This chain's CDR3 is CASSPATASSGNTIYF. CDR3 DNA: TGTGCCAGTAGCCCAGCTACAGCCTCCTCTGGAAACACCATATATTTT. This chain joins TRBV5-4 and TRBJ1-3; D gene unclear. Per germline, CDR1 SGHNT and CDR2 YYREEE (reference sequence). The CDR3 loop spans 16 amino acids. Trimming pared 8 bases from V and 0 bases from J, leaving 18 bases between.

The chain is built from TRBV6-5 and TRBJ1-2, with a tentative D call TRBD1 (5 bases). The CDR3 covers 14 residues. Germline V gene data show CDR1 as MNHEY and CDR2 as SVGAGI. The ends were cut back, 11 bases at V and 4 bases at J, with 20 bases in the middle. DNA of the CDR3: TGTGCCGGCACCTCCGACAGAAACTCCTATGGCTACACCTTC. This translates into CAGTSDRNSYGYTF.

This clone was recorded once. V usage is TRBV30 and J usage is TRBJ1-2, with 7 bases lining up with TRBD1. The junction had 6 bases not matched to a gene; V was cut back by 5 bases and J by 0 bases. The CDR3 sequence is 14 residues long. Germline V CDR1 and CDR2: GTSNPN, SVGIG (reference sequence). For the CDR3, the DNA is TGTGCCTGGGCGCGGGACAGTTCTAACTATGGCTACACCTTC. It specifies CAWARDSSNYGYTF.

The chain carries TRBV4-1 and TRBJ1-2; D is unclear. CDR3 length: 14 residues. With 0 bases removed from V and 4 bases from J, the gap between germline ends came to 9 bases. Per germline, CDR1 MGHRA and CDR2 YSYEKL. In DNA form, the CDR3 reads TGCGCCAGCAGCCAAGAACTGGTTTTCTATGGCTACACCTTC. It translates to CASSQELVFYGYTF.

This chain links TRBV11-2 with TRBJ2-7; D is undetermined. The CDR3 covers 12 residues. The germline gives CDR1 SGHAT, CDR2 FQNNGV. The V end was cut by 5 bases, the J end by 5 bases, with 10 bases between. The CDR3 nucleotides are TGTGCCAGCAGCCTAACGGGTGACGAGCAGTACTTC. It specifies CASSLTGDEQYF.

The genes are TRBV7-3 and TRBJ1-2, with 9 positions matching TRBD1. The V gene's germline CDR1 is SGHTA and CDR2 FQGTGA. V dropped 5 bases and J dropped 0; count of bases not matched to a gene: 25. The CDR3 covers 22 residues. This CDR3 is CASSAYPGQGFSTRRTNYGYTF. In DNA, the CDR3 is TGTGCCAGCAGCGCCTATCCGGGACAGGGCTTTTCGACGCGGAGGACTAACTATGGCTACACCTTC.

The gene calls are TRBV18 and TRBJ2-1, with D possibly matching TRBD2 (6 bases). V lost 2 bases and J lost 0, with 17 bases in between. Germline CDR1 reads KGHSH; CDR2 reads LQKENI. The CDR3 is 18 amino acids. CDR3: CASSPFPRLDRSYNEQFF. CDR3 nucleotide sequence: TGTGCCAGCTCACCATTCCCCCGACTAGACCGCTCCTACAATGAGCAGTTCTTC.